This T cell receptor (beta chain) stems from a study of T cell responses to AZD1222 COVID-19 vaccine. Assay: immunoSEQ multiplex PCR; the TCRdb copy retains only in-frame clones and omits some. The profile shows 100,000 to 150,000 clones, about 89% of them singletons. CDR3 length: 12 residues. The V gene end was trimmed by 5 bases and the J gene end by 5 bases; junction bases not matched to a gene: 1. The germline CDR1 and CDR2 sequences are SNHLY and FYNNEI. As concerns this clone: Its cognate antigen is unknown.

General study findings and limits: Unmutated regions of variants are reportedly targeted by nearly half of spike-specific TCRs.

Specimen: peripheral blood, collected on day 0 of AZD1222 vaccination. The sequence was obtained from an adult in good health. The chain links TRBV2 to TRBJ2-7; 9 bases match TRBD1. The CDR3 here is CASSRDRDEQYF. CDR3 bases: TGTGCCAGCAGTCGGGACAGGGACGAGCAGTACTTC. Full variable domain (remainder filled in from reference TRBV2 and TRBJ2-7): EPEVTQTPSHQVTQMGQEVILRCVPISNHLYFYWYRQILGQKVEFLVSFYNNEISEKSEIFDDQFSVERPDGSNFTLKIRSTKLEDSAMYFCASSRDRDEQYFGPGTRLTVT.